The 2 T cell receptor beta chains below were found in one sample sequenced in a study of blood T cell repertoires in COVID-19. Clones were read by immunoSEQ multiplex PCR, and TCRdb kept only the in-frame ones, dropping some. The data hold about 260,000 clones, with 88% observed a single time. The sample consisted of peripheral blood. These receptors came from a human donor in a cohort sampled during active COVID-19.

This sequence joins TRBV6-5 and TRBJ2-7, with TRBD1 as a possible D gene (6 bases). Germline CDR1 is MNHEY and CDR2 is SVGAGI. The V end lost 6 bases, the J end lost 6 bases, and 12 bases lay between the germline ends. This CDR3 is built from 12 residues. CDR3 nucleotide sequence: TGTGCCAGCAGCACTCGGACAGCCGAGCAGTACTTC. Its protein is CASSTRTAEQYF.

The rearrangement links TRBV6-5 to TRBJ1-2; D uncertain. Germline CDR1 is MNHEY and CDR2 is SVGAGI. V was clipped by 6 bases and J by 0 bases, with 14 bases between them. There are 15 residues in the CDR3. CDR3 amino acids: CASSLRRTTNYGYTF. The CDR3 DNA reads TGTGCCAGCAGCCTCAGGCGTACGACTAACTATGGCTACACCTTC.